These T cell receptor beta chains were read from a single sample in a study of siplizumab effects on memory and regulatory T cells. Repertoires were generated with immunoSEQ multiplex PCR, while TCRdb's copy carries only in-frame clones and drops some. The sample lists around 78,000 clones, 91% seen once, with around 30% in the top ten. Sequencing used CD8+ T cells sorted from blood. Source of these receptors: a human donor in good health. Both conserved end residues are part of each CDR3. A D gene is named only where the DNA matches it firmly. Not every row has a clone size; where given, it reads once, few, many or a size class.

clone_size,d_call,v_call,j_call,cdr3_nt,cdr3_aa
.,.,TRBV5-5,TRBJ2-7,TGTGCCAGCAGCGATACCGGGACACAAACCTACGAGCAGTACTTC,CASSDTGTQTYEQYF
once,TRBD1,TRBV19,TRBJ1-5,TGTGCCAGTAGTATCAGGGGGGGCAATCAGCCCCAGCATTTT,CASSIRGGNQPQHF
.,TRBD1,TRBV30,TRBJ1-2,TGTGCCTGGCGCCGGACAGGTAAGGAGAACTATGGCTACACCTTC,CAWRRTGKENYGYTF
.,.,TRBV7-3,TRBJ2-2,TGTGCCAGCAGCTCGACACCTAACACCGGGGAGCTGTTTTTT,CASSSTPNTGELFF
.,.,TRBV13,TRBJ2-4,TGTGCCAGCAGCATCGCCCTCAAAAACATTCAGTACTTC,CASSIALKNIQYF
.,.,TRBV30,TRBJ2-1,TGTGCCTGGAGTACCGGGGGAGCTAACAATGAGCAGTTCTTC,CAWSTGGANNEQFF
.,.,TRBV5-1,TRBJ2-5,TGCGCCAGCAGCTTGGAACCCCAAGAGACCCAGTACTTC,CASSLEPQETQYF
.,.,TRBV29-1,TRBJ2-7,TGCAGCGTTCTGGGCGGGGACCGCTCCTACGAGCAGTACTTC,CSVLGGDRSYEQYF
.,.,TRBV4-2,TRBJ1-1,TGTGCCAGCAGCCAAGATCGGACCTCCACGGCTGAAGCTTTCTTT,CASSQDRTSTAEAFF
.,TRBD1,TRBV4-1,TRBJ2-3,TGCGCCAGCAGCCCCGGGACAGGGACCAGGGATACGCAGTATTTT,CASSPGTGTRDTQYF
.,.,TRBV7-9,TRBJ1-4,TGTGCCAGCAGCTTAGTGGCAGCAAATGAAAAACTGTTTTTT,CASSLVAANEKLFF
.,.,TRBV27,TRBJ2-5,TGTGCCAGCAGTCCCCGACCGGAGTTGAGGACCCAGTACTTC,CASSPRPELRTQYF
.,.,TRBV28,TRBJ2-7,TGTGCCAGCAGTTTGGGAGGGGGAATGGAAAACGAGCAGTACTTC,CASSLGGGMENEQYF
.,TRBD1,TRBV4-2,TRBJ1-5,TGTGCCAGCAGCCAAGAACAGGGGCACAATCAGCCCCAGCATTTT,CASSQEQGHNQPQHF
.,.,TRBV5-1,TRBJ1-3,TGCGCCAGCAGCTTGGAACAACAGGGTACCGCTGGAAACACCATATATTTT,CASSLEQQGTAGNTIYF
.,.,TRBV19,TRBJ2-6,TGTGCCAGTACAGACATGACGGGTGGGGCCAACGTCCTGACTTTC,CASTDMTGGANVLTF